Listed below are T cell receptor beta chains from one sample, sequenced in a study of blood T cell repertoires in COVID-19. Sequenced by immunoSEQ multiplex PCR; TCRdb stores in-frame clones only, minus some. The sample gives roughly 180,000 clones, approximately 86% of which show up once; roughly 1.2% is in the top ten. The sample comprised peripheral blood. The receptors derive from a man aged 55 to 69 who had recovered from COVID-19. The CDR3 runs from the conserved cysteine through the conserved F or W. A D gene is named only where the DNA matches it firmly. Only part of the rows carry a size: once, few, many, or a class if the clone is expanded.

abundance: NA
v_gene: TRBV2
len: 17
j_gene: TRBJ1-5
d_gene: TRBD1
CDR3nt: TGTGCCAGCAGTGAAATGGCCGGACAGGGGGCTAATCAGCCCCAGCATTTT
CDR3aa: CASSEMAGQGANQPQHF

abundance: NA
v_gene: TRBV6-5
len: 15
j_gene: TRBJ2-3
d_gene: TRBD2
CDR3nt: TGTGCCAGCAGTTACTCCGCGGGGGGAGCAGATACGCAGTATTTT
CDR3aa: CASSYSAGGADTQYF

abundance: NA
v_gene: TRBV7-3
len: 16
j_gene: TRBJ2-1
d_gene: TRBD2
CDR3nt: TGTGCCAGCAGCTTCACCGGGACTAGCGGCTACAATGAGCAGTTCTTC
CDR3aa: CASSFTGTSGYNEQFF

abundance: few
v_gene: TRBV6-1
len: 16
j_gene: TRBJ2-5
d_gene: TRBD1
CDR3nt: TGTGCCAGCAGTGAAGCCGGACAGGGGATCCAAGAGACCCAGTACTTC
CDR3aa: CASSEAGQGIQETQYF

abundance: NA
v_gene: TRBV2
len: 12
j_gene: TRBJ1-1
d_gene: NA
CDR3nt: TGTGCCAGCAGTGAGTCGGACGGAGGGGCTTTCTTT
CDR3aa: CASSESDGGAFF

abundance: NA
v_gene: TRBV30
len: 14
j_gene: TRBJ2-5
d_gene: NA
CDR3nt: TGTGCCTGGAGTGTAGGAGGGTCCCAAGAGACCCAGTACTTC
CDR3aa: CAWSVGGSQETQYF

abundance: few
v_gene: TRBV12-5
len: 15
j_gene: TRBJ2-1
d_gene: TRBD1
CDR3nt: TGTGCTAGTGGTTTCTCGGGACAGGGGATAGTTGAGCAGTTCTTC
CDR3aa: CASGFSGQGIVEQFF

abundance: NA
v_gene: TRBV28
len: 15
j_gene: TRBJ1-2
d_gene: NA
CDR3nt: TGTGCCAGCACCATGGGAACGGGGACTAACTATGGCTACACCTTC
CDR3aa: CASTMGTGTNYGYTF

abundance: NA
v_gene: TRBV4-3
len: 14
j_gene: TRBJ1-2
d_gene: NA
CDR3nt: TGCGCCAGCAGCCAAGAGGGGGCGGGTTATGGCTACACCTTC
CDR3aa: CASSQEGAGYGYTF

abundance: few
v_gene: TRBV3-1/TRBV3-2
len: 14
j_gene: TRBJ2-2
d_gene: NA
CDR3nt: TGTGCCAGCAGCCTAGGAGGGGATGCCGGGGAGCTGTTTTTT
CDR3aa: CASSLGGDAGELFF

abundance: NA
v_gene: TRBV27
len: 13
j_gene: TRBJ2-2
d_gene: TRBD1
CDR3nt: TGTGCCAGCAGTCACAGGGGCTCCGGGGAGCTGTTTTTT
CDR3aa: CASSHRGSGELFF

abundance: NA
v_gene: TRBV10-2
len: 14
j_gene: TRBJ2-3
d_gene: NA
CDR3nt: TGCGCCAGCAGCGGCGGGATAGGCACAGATACGCAGTATTTT
CDR3aa: CASSGGIGTDTQYF

abundance: NA
v_gene: TRBV2
len: 14
j_gene: TRBJ1-1
d_gene: TRBD1
CDR3nt: TGTGCCAGCAGTGAATTAGACAGGGTGGCTGAAGCTTTCTTT
CDR3aa: CASSELDRVAEAFF

abundance: NA
v_gene: TRBV10-3
len: 19
j_gene: TRBJ1-6
d_gene: NA
CDR3nt: TGTGCCATCAGCCGGACATCCCCGCCGAAAAGCTCCTATAATTCACCCCTCCACTTT
CDR3aa: CAISRTSPPKSSYNSPLHF

abundance: NA
v_gene: TRBV6-4
len: 15
j_gene: TRBJ2-1
d_gene: TRBD2
CDR3nt: TGTGCCAGCAGTGACATAGCGGGGGGTAACAATGAGCAGTTCTTC
CDR3aa: CASSDIAGGNNEQFF

abundance: NA
v_gene: TRBV9
len: 14
j_gene: TRBJ2-3
d_gene: NA
CDR3nt: TGTGCCAGCAGCCCCCGGGGAAGCACAGATACGCAGTATTTT
CDR3aa: CASSPRGSTDTQYF

abundance: NA
v_gene: TRBV7-2
len: 16
j_gene: TRBJ2-2
d_gene: NA
CDR3nt: TGTGCCAGCAGCTTAAAGGTAGCTGTTGACACCGGGGAGCTGTTTTTT
CDR3aa: CASSLKVAVDTGELFF

abundance: NA
v_gene: TRBV9
len: 13
j_gene: TRBJ1-1
d_gene: NA
CDR3nt: TGTGCCAGCAGCGTAGATGGGGGGACTGAAGCTTTCTTT
CDR3aa: CASSVDGGTEAFF

abundance: NA
v_gene: TRBV18
len: 15
j_gene: TRBJ1-4
d_gene: TRBD1
CDR3nt: TGTGCCAGCTCAGCACGGACAGGAACAAATGAAAAACTGTTTTTT
CDR3aa: CASSARTGTNEKLFF